The rows below give T cell receptor beta chains drawn from one sample of a study of regulatory T cells in long-lasting Graves disease. TCRdb re-analysed the multiplex PCR reads in MiXCR, keeping a single row per CDR3 protein. Altogether more than 450,000 distinct CDR3 sequences are present, roughly 16% being singletons, with the ten largest covering more than 10%. This sample also belongs to another study, concerning T cells in Graves' hyperthyroidism and ophthalmopathy.

This material consisted of peripheral blood mononuclear cells (PBMCs), taken at new diagnosis, from a patient treated with antithyroid drugs. These receptors were obtained from a man in his forties with Graves disease. CDR3s include the opening cysteine and the closing phenylalanine or tryptophan. Fields, in order: J gene, V gene, D gene, clone size, CDR3 DNA, CDR3 protein. A D gene is named only where the DNA matches it firmly. Some rows mark clone size as missing; the rest say once, few, many or name a class of expanded clone.

TRBJ1-4	TRBV30	.	.	TGTGCCCGGGCCGTACATGGAAAACTGGTTTTT	CARAVHGKLVF
TRBJ2-3	TRBV19	TRBD2	.	TGTGCCAGTAGTCCCTCTAGCGGGCACGATACGCAGTATTTT	CASSPSSGHDTQYF
TRBJ1-2	TRBV29-1	.	.	TGCAGCGTTAAAATCCGGGGTGTCTATGGCTACACCTTC	CSVKIRGVYGYTF
TRBJ1-2	TRBV7-9	.	many	TGTGCCAGCAGCTTTAGAGGGGATGGCTACACCTTC	CASSFRGDGYTF
TRBJ2-7	TRBV6-1	TRBD1	many	TGTGCCAGCAGTCCGCGACAGGGTGGGTACGAGCAGTACTTC	CASSPRQGGYEQYF
TRBJ1-1	TRBV7-6	.	.	TGTGCCAGCAGCTTAGGTGCAGGGTTCAACACTAAAGCTTTCTTT	CASSLGAGFNTKAFF
TRBJ1-6	TRBV28	TRBD1	few	TGTGCCAGCAGCCGACAGGGGTGGAATTCACCCCTCCACTTT	CASSRQGWNSPLHF
TRBJ1-1	TRBV28	.	many	TGTGCCAGCAGTCCCCGGGGCGTGGGGGGAACTGAAGCTTTCTTT	CASSPRGVGGTEAFF
TRBJ1-4	TRBV7-2	.	.	TGTGCCAGCAGCGAGAGGAATCCGCGGGCAACTAATGAAAAACTGTTTTTT	CASSERNPRATNEKLFF
TRBJ2-1	TRBV2	TRBD2	.	TGTGCCAGCAGTTTATCCTCTAGCGGGAGGGCCAATGAGCAGTTCTTC	CASSLSSSGRANEQFF
TRBJ2-7	TRBV29-1	TRBD2	.	TGCAGCGTTGATCTAGCGGGAACCTACGAGCAGTACTTC	CSVDLAGTYEQYF
TRBJ1-1	TRBV4-1	.	many	TGCGCCAGCAGCCAAGTCGATCGGGAGGGAGCTTTCTTT	CASSQVDREGAFF
TRBJ2-3	TRBV11-3	.	many	TGTGCCAGCAGCCCCCAATATGGGCGGGAAGATACGCAGTATTTT	CASSPQYGREDTQYF
TRBJ2-1	TRBV19	TRBD2	.	TGTGCCAGTAGTCCCTGGACTAGCGACTACAATGAGCAGTTCTTC	CASSPWTSDYNEQFF
TRBJ2-5	TRBV7-2	.	few	TGTGCCAGCAGTCGATCCGGGACACATAACCAAGAGACCCAGTACTTC	CASSRSGTHNQETQYF
TRBJ2-7	TRBV12-5	.	few	TGTGCTAGTGGTTCTCTAGCAGACTACTACGAGCAGTACTTC	CASGSLADYYEQYF
TRBJ2-1	TRBV20-1	TRBD2	many	TGCAGTGCTCCCCGTGGTAGCGGGAAACTACCCTACAATGAGCAGTTCTTC	CSAPRGSGKLPYNEQFF
TRBJ2-7	TRBV28	.	.	TGTGCCAGCAACTGGGGTCCCTACGAGCAGTACTTC	CASNWGPYEQYF
TRBJ2-1	TRBV6-1	.	.	TGTGCCAGCAGTGAAGCCCGGGGTAAGCAGTTCTTC	CASSEARGKQFF
TRBJ2-7	TRBV5-4	.	many	TGTGCCAGCAGCCCTGGAACCCTGAGCTCCTACGAGCAGTACTTC	CASSPGTLSSYEQYF
TRBJ1-3	TRBV28	.	few	TGTGCCAGCAAAAACGGCAGGGCAAACTCTGGAAACACCATATATTTT	CASKNGRANSGNTIYF
TRBJ2-7	TRBV29-1	.	many	TGCAGCGTCCTAGGGGACTCCTACGAGCAGTACTTC	CSVLGDSYEQYF
TRBJ2-1	TRBV12-3/TRBV12-4	.	many	TGTGCCAGCCAGGACATTTACGACAATGAGCAGTTCTTC	CASQDIYDNEQFF
TRBJ2-7	TRBV7-9	TRBD2	.	TGTGCCAGCAGCTTAGTGGGACTAGTGGGGTACGAGCAGTACTTC	CASSLVGLVGYEQYF
TRBJ2-7	TRBV5-5	.	many	TGTGCCAGCAGCTTGGCCCCTCTCCTCTCCTACGAGCAGTACTTC	CASSLAPLLSYEQYF
TRBJ2-1	TRBV25-1	TRBD1	few	TGTGCCAGCAGTGACCCGGGACAGACCTACAATGAGCAGTTCTTC	CASSDPGQTYNEQFF
TRBJ2-7	TRBV15	.	few	TGTGCCACCAGCAGAGTGCTCGAGAAAATTCCCTCCTACGAGCAGTACTTC	CATSRVLEKIPSYEQYF
TRBJ1-2	TRBV10-2	TRBD1	many	TGCGCCAGCAACCCGACAGGGTTGGATGGCTACACCTTC	CASNPTGLDGYTF
TRBJ2-7	TRBV27	.	many	TGTGCCAGCAGTTTGGCGGGGAGCCTCTACGAGCAGTACTTC	CASSLAGSLYEQYF
TRBJ2-5	TRBV5-1	TRBD2	many	TGCGCCAGCAGCTTGGTGGCGGGAGTAGAGGAGACCCAGTACTTC	CASSLVAGVEETQYF
TRBJ1-2	TRBV20-1	.	.	TGCAGTGCTAGAAATGGGCAGGGAGATTATGGCTACACCTTC	CSARNGQGDYGYTF
TRBJ2-7	TRBV28	TRBD1	.	TGTGCCAGCAGGATCGGGGGACAGGGAGTCGAGCAGTACTTC	CASRIGGQGVEQYF
TRBJ2-2	TRBV6-5	TRBD2	many	TGTGCCAGCAGTTATACCGGGACTAGTGACACCGGGGAGCTGTTTTTT	CASSYTGTSDTGELFF
TRBJ2-3	TRBV4-1	TRBD2	many	TGTGCCAGCAGCCCGGGACTAGATCCAGATACGCAGTATTTT	CASSPGLDPDTQYF
TRBJ2-6	TRBV19	.	.	TGTGCCAGTAGTAGGACGGGGGACGCCTCTGGGGCCAACGTCCTGACTTTC	CASSRTGDASGANVLTF
TRBJ2-7	TRBV3-1	.	few	TGTGCCAGCAGCCAAAGGACACTCGAGCAGTACTTC	CASSQRTLEQYF
TRBJ1-1	TRBV2	.	many	TGTGCCAGCAGGGGCCCCAGCCGAAGCGCTGAAGCTTTCTTT	CASRGPSRSAEAFF
TRBJ2-1	TRBV28	TRBD1	many	TGTGCCAGCAGCAGGGGGCGCAACTTTTGGGAGTTC	CASSRGRNFWEF
TRBJ1-6	TRBV6-5	.	few	TGTGCCAGCAGTTACTCGGTCAGCTCCTATAATTCACCCCTCCACTTT	CASSYSVSSYNSPLHF
TRBJ2-5	TRBV20-1	TRBD2	few	TGCAGTGCTAGAGAAGGGCGGGGGGGGTGGCAAGAGACCCAGTACTTC	CSAREGRGGWQETQYF
TRBJ2-2	TRBV5-1	.	many	TGTGCCAGCTCCCTAGCGAACACCGGGGAGCTGTTTTTT	CASSLANTGELFF
TRBJ2-2	TRBV20-1	TRBD2	many	TGCAGTGCTAGTAAAGCGGGAGGGACCGGGGAGCTGTTTTTT	CSASKAGGTGELFF
TRBJ1-3	TRBV18	.	many	TGTGCCAGCTCACAGATTCTATCCTCTGGAAACACCATATATTTT	CASSQILSSGNTIYF
TRBJ2-1	TRBV28	TRBD2	many	TGTGCCAGCAGTTTGGGCGATAGCGGGAGGGCCTCTAAGCAGTTCTTC	CASSLGDSGRASKQFF
TRBJ1-1	TRBV20-1	.	many	TGCAGTGCTAGGCTACCCACTGAAGCTTTCTTT	CSARLPTEAFF
TRBJ2-7	TRBV12-3/TRBV12-4	TRBD2	many	TGTGCCAGCAGAAAAGCGGGAGGGTACGAGCAGTACTTC	CASRKAGGYEQYF
TRBJ2-7	TRBV28	TRBD2	once	TGTGCCAGCAGCCTCGACCTCACTGGCGGGAGTTCCTACGAGCAGTACTTC	CASSLDLTGGSSYEQYF
TRBJ2-5	TRBV20-1	.	.	TGCAGTGCTAGGCTCCATTTCCAAGAGACCCAGTACTTC	CSARLHFQETQYF
TRBJ2-5	TRBV10-3	.	.	TGTGCCATCAGTCCAGGGTATGAGACCCAGTACTTC	CAISPGYETQYF
TRBJ2-1	TRBV5-1	TRBD2	.	TGCGCCAGCAGCTACGGACTTAGCGGGAGCGGGTGGAATGAGCAGTTCTTC	CASSYGLSGSGWNEQFF
TRBJ2-7	TRBV27	.	.	TGTGCCAGCAGTCCACAGGGCATTGCCTACGAGCAGTACTTC	CASSPQGIAYEQYF
TRBJ2-3	TRBV2	.	many	TGTGCCAGCAGTGAAGGGGCGAGAACAGATACGCAGTATTTT	CASSEGARTDTQYF
TRBJ1-4	TRBV12-3/TRBV12-4	.	many	TGTGCCAGCAGCCCGACCGATCCGGGAAAACTGTTTTTT	CASSPTDPGKLFF